The 21 T cell receptor delta chains below come from one sample, sequenced in a study of γδ T cells in repeated Plasmodium falciparum infection. TCRdb re-called the multiplex PCR reads using CATT. The sample records 40,000 to 55,000 delta-chain clones, 1.5% to 2% being singletons. Gammadelta T cells were flow-sorted from PBMC into Vgamma9/Vdelta2+ and Vdelta2-negative populations for bulk analysis. Sequencing was done on a sample of gamma-delta T cells from blood. Receptors were obtained from a pool of human donors (malaria-infected and uninfected, not separated).

This clone came up a few times. The protein that TCRdb holds for this DNA derives from a much larger clone and differs from the translated DNA at residue 11, which likely indicates a read error; the protein shown here is translated from the DNA. This chain uses TRDV3 with TRDJ1; the D gene is possibly TRDD2 (6 bases). The J gene is not listed in TCRdb, so it was assigned here from a DNA match to germline. This CDR3 spans 19 amino acids. The germline gives CDR1 TVYSNPD, CDR2 GDNSRS (reference sequence). The germline V and J ends were trimmed by 3 bases and 0 bases, with 29 bases remaining between them. The CDR3 nucleotides read TGTGCCTTCGCAGACCTTCCCACCTCGTACTGCCCTTACACCGATAAACTCATCTTT. Translating it yields CAFADLPTSYCPYTDKLIF.

Worth noting for this clone: A far larger clone is just one base off, so this is likely a read error. This sample also contains other DNA sequences that code for the same CDR3. The chain has TRDV1 and TRDJ1; no firm D call. TCRdb carries no J gene annotation; the J gene was assigned here by matching the DNA with germline. The CDR3 contains 17 residues. Looked up from germline, CDR1 is TSWWSYY and CDR2 is QGS. CDR3 sequence reads: CALGEGYPMLYTDKLIF. The CDR3 DNA reads TGTGCTCTTGGGGAAGGCTATCCAATGCTCTACACTGATAAACTCATCTTT.

Remarks on this clone: The protein TCRdb gives is from a much larger clone and does not agree with this DNA's translation at residue 16, likely a read error; the protein shown here comes from the DNA. The chain carries TRDV1 and TRDJ1; TRDD3 aligns across 9 bases. CDR1 TSWWSYY and CDR2 QGS come from the germline V gene. Trimming at V came to 1 base and at J to 1 base, leaving 28 bases not matched to a gene. This CDR3 has 24 residues. Here the CDR3 reads CALGEPGKLPQTYWGTRGTDKLIF. The CDR3 DNA reads TGTGCTCTTGGGGAACCGGGTAAGCTTCCTCAAACGTACTGGGGGACTAGGGGCACCGATAAACTCATCTTT.

With respect to this clone: TCRdb's listed protein matches a much larger clone and diverges from this DNA's translation at residue 12, likely through a read error; the protein shown comes from the DNA. This chain uses TRDV1 with TRDJ1, with TRDD3 identical over 9 bases. Assignment of the J gene here rests on matching the DNA to germline, because TCRdb gives none. V gave up 5 bases and J gave up 1 base; unmatched junction bases: 26. CDR3 size: 22 residues. Germline V gene lookup returns CDR1 TSWWSYY and CDR2 QGS. In DNA form, the CDR3 reads TGTGCTCTTGGGCCACTTCCTCAGGAACATGACCGGGGGATACTGGCCACCGATAAACTCATCTTT. Translation gives CALGPLPQEHDRGILATDKLIF.

Concerning this clone itself: The translation of this DNA and the TCRdb protein of a much larger clone differ at residue 4, probably owing to a read error; the protein shown here is translated from the DNA. The chain employs TRDV3 and TRDJ1; D may be TRDD3 (5 bases). CDR3 length: 16 amino acids. Trimming shortened V by 3 bases and J by 7 bases, and 27 bases separated the two germline ends. Germline CDR1 is TVYSNPD and CDR2 is GDNSRS (reference sequence). CDR3 loop: CAFSLSEGRGAIKLIF. The CDR3, as DNA: TGTGCCTTCTCCCTATCGGAGGGGAGAGGGGCTATTAAACTCATCTTT.

In its sample, this clone ranks as medium-sized. The same CDR3 can be traced to other DNA sequences in this sample. CDR3 sequence reads: CAFISRAYINSYWGSRYTDKLIF. Here the CDR3 DNA reads TGTGCCTTTATCTCTCGCGCCTACATCAATTCTTACTGGGGGTCCCGGTACACCGATAAACTCATCTTT. The V call is TRDV3, the J call TRDJ1; 8 positions match TRDD3. The CDR3 has 23 amino acids. The V and J ends lost 1 base and 0 bases, in that order; junction bases with no gene match: 31. Per germline, CDR1 TVYSNPD and CDR2 GDNSRS (reference sequence).

This clone came up many times. TCRdb attributes to this sequence the protein of a much larger clone, which differs from the DNA translation at residue 3; a read error is likely, and the protein displayed is translated from the DNA. The gene calls are TRDV1 and TRDJ1, with 12 bases identical to TRDD3. TCRdb does not report a J gene; here it was assigned by matching the DNA to germline references. V dropped 10 bases and J dropped 0; count of bases not matched to a gene: 24. CDR1 is TSWWSYY, CDR2 QGS, per germline. The CDR3 covers 21 residues. The CDR3 region is CAPGVARGWGIRILYTDKLIF. As DNA, the CDR3 is TGTGCTCCTGGAGTTGCCAGAGGCTGGGGGATACGAATCCTATACACCGATAAACTCATCTTT.

This clone was counted many times. One base separates it from a far larger clone, so it is likely a read error. At the DNA level, this CDR3 is encoded by other sequences in the same sample as well. V is TRDV3 and J is TRDJ1; 9 bases match TRDD3. The length of the CDR3 is 23 residues. CDR1 TVYSNPD and CDR2 GDNSRS come from the germline V gene (reference sequence). J gave up 0 bases and V 4 bases, and 33 bases lay outside the gene matches. CDR3 sequence reads: CASLSTGGQTAKVGVRYTDKLIF. As DNA, the CDR3 is TGTGCCTCCCTCAGCACTGGGGGACAGACGGCGAAAGTGGGGGTGAGATACACCGATAAACTCATCTTT.

At least ten counts were recorded for this clone. The protein held in TCRdb is that of a much larger clone and does not match this DNA's translation at residue 5, likely because of a read error; the protein shown is translated from the DNA. The chain joins TRDV2 to TRDJ1; D is unclear. TCRdb leaves out the J gene; it was filled in here by matching the DNA to germline. CDR1 GEAIGNYY and CDR2 EKD come from the germline V gene. V was pared by 3 bases and J by 0 bases, with 19 bases between. This CDR3 is built from 17 residues. This CDR3 is CACDAVDKGTHTDKLIF. In DNA form, the CDR3 reads TGTGCCTGTGACGCCGTCGATAAAGGTACACACACCGATAAACTCATCTTT.

This clone was observed a few times. TCRdb records a much larger clone's protein for this DNA, with a difference at residue 19 that likely arises from a read error; the protein given is the translation of the DNA. The V gene reported is TRDV1; the J gene is uncalled; the table names TRDD3, a call not compared with the DNA. From germline, CDR1 is TSWWSYY and CDR2 QGS. The CDR3 loop spans 21 amino acids. The CDR3 spells CALGEPSFTNLHLRGTDKPIF. The CDR3 nucleotides are TGTGCTCTTGGGGAACCGAGCTTCACTAATTTACACCTCAGGGGGACCGATAAACCCATCTTT.

To note about this clone: The amino acid sequence in TCRdb belongs to a much larger clone and departs from this DNA's translation at residue 14, likely a sequencing read error; the sequence shown is translated from the DNA. This chain joins TRDV1 and TRDJ1; D possibly corresponds to TRDD2 (9 bases). This CDR3 has 26 residues. Trimming took off 0 bases at V and 0 bases at J, with 41 bases between the two ends. Germline V CDR1 and CDR2: TSWWSYY, QGS. The CDR3 nucleotides read TGTGCTCTTGGGGAACTGGCCCTTTCCCCTTCCTACATCAAGGGATACGCCAAACAGTACACCGATAAACTCATCTTT. Its translation is CALGELALSPSYIKGYAKQYTDKLIF.

This clone was seen at least ten times. The protein TCRdb lists belongs to a much larger clone and differs from this DNA's translation at residue 9, which points to a read error; the protein shown is made from the DNA. The gene calls are TRDV2 and TRDJ1; perhaps TRDD3 as D (6 bases). TCRdb does not report a J gene; here it was assigned by matching the DNA to germline references. V lost 0 bases to trimming and J lost 0 bases, with 22 bases between them. Germline V gene data show CDR1 as GEAIGNYY and CDR2 as EKD. The CDR3 covers 19 residues. The CDR3 spells CACDTVGGTRRHHTDKLIF. CDR3 DNA: TGTGCCTGTGACACCGTAGGGGGGACACGCCGGCACCACACCGATAAACTCATCTTT.

This clone came up a few times. Translating this DNA gives a protein that differs at residue 20 from the TCRdb one, which belongs to a much larger clone; a read error is likely, and the protein shown is this translation. The V gene reported is TRDV1; the J gene is uncalled; TRDD3, as called in the table, went unchecked against the DNA. There are 22 residues in the CDR3. Germline values: CDR1 TSWWSYY, CDR2 QGS. The CDR3 reads CALGELSSYRPYWGARADKPIF. The CDR3, as DNA: TGTGCTCTTGGGGAGCTTTCTTCCTACCGACCGTACTGGGGTGCCCGAGCCGATAAACCCATCTTT.

This clone was detected only a few times. This likely traces to a read error, being one base from a far larger clone. Additional DNA sequences in this sample encode the identical CDR3. The J gene is TRDJ2, the V gene TRDV1; either TRDD2 or TRDD3 may supply D (8 bases each). TCRdb lists no J gene, so it was determined here by aligning the DNA to germline. The CDR3 covers 22 residues. Germline-derived CDR1 and CDR2 are TSWWSYY and QGS. The CDR3 reads CALGELGSSYVGYAPLTAQLFF. CDR3 in DNA: TGTGCTCTTGGGGAACTAGGTTCTTCCTACGTGGGATACGCGCCTTTGACAGCGCAACTCTTCTTT.

This clone was seen at least ten times. The chain uses TRDV1 and TRDJ1; D is perhaps TRDD3 (8 bases). The CDR3 sequence is 19 residues long. Between the trimmed V and J ends, which lost 3 bases and 0 bases, there was a span of 23 bases. The germline gives CDR1 TSWWSYY, CDR2 QGS. The CDR3 bases are TGTGCTCTTGGGGACAATCTTTTCCTACTGGGGGCTTACACCGATAAACTCATCTTT. The encoded protein is CALGDNLFLLGAYTDKLIF.

This clone was found many times. The TCRdb protein comes from a much larger clone and disagrees with this DNA's translation at residue 8, likely due to a read error; the protein given here is derived from the DNA. The CDR3 region is CACDPLGNTTDKLIF. The CDR3 region has the DNA TGTGCCTGTGACCCTCTGGGGAACACCACCGATAAACTCATCTTT. The rearrangement uses TRDV2 and TRDJ1; TRDD3 might be the D (6 bases). The J gene is absent in TCRdb and was assigned here via DNA matching to germline. The CDR3 covers 15 residues. Germline V gene lookup returns CDR1 GEAIGNYY and CDR2 EKD. The V and J ends lost 3 bases and 1 base respectively, with 14 bases between them.

Note on this clone: TCRdb records a much larger clone's protein for this DNA, with a difference at residue 17 that likely arises from a read error; the protein given is the translation of the DNA. The rearrangement links TRAV36/DV7 to TRDJ1, with D maybe TRDD3 (8 bases). Since TCRdb gives no J gene, matching the DNA to germline was used here to assign it. Trimming stripped 3 bases from V and 9 bases from J, with 39 bases between. Germline CDR1 VTNFRS, CDR2 LTSSGIE (reference sequence). CDR3 length equals 20 residues. Here the CDR3 DNA reads TGTGCTGTGGCTCGCTGGGATTCCTACGGGGCTACTGGGGGTCGAAATGAACTCATCTTT. Its translation is CAVARWDSYGATGGRNELIF.

In regard to this clone: With only one base between it and a far larger clone, this is likely a read error. Other DNA variants within this sample encode the same CDR3. The gene calls are TRDV3 and TRDJ1; 10 nucleotides agree with TRDD3. Assignment of the J gene here rests on matching the DNA to germline, because TCRdb gives none. Germline V gene data show CDR1 as TVYSNPD and CDR2 as GDNSRS (reference sequence). The CDR3 consists of 14 residues. With 5 bases clipped from V and 2 bases from J, the junction kept 8 bases outside the gene matches. CDR3 nucleotides: TGTGCCGAAATTTCACTGGGGGATACCGATAAACTCATCTTT. It translates to CAEISLGDTDKLIF.

A few counts support this clone. The protein TCRdb gives is from a much larger clone and does not agree with this DNA's translation at residue 19, likely a read error; the protein shown here comes from the DNA. The chain carries TRDV1 and TRDJ1; 9 bases fit TRDD2. Here the J gene was assigned by germline matching of the DNA, as TCRdb has none. The germline gives CDR1 TSWWSYY, CDR2 QGS. The length of the CDR3 is 22 residues. Here the CDR3 DNA reads TGTGCTCTTGGGGACGGGGCCTTCCTACGTCGTTGGGGGCCACTGTACACCGATAGACTCATCTTT. The encoded protein is CALGDGAFLRRWGPLYTDRLIF.

This clone was counted many times. TCRdb's protein, taken from a much larger clone, differs from this DNA's translation at residue 11, likely owing to a read error; the protein displayed comes from the DNA. The chain's CDR3 is CAYRSGTAFRIGDRRDKLIF. In DNA form, the CDR3 reads TGTGCTTATAGGAGCGGCACTGCTTTCCGAATCGGGGATCGCAGGGATAAACTCATCTTT. This chain connects TRAV38-2/DV8 to TRDJ1; D possibly corresponds to TRDD3 (6 bases). No J segment appears in TCRdb, so it was assigned here by matching the sequence to germline. This CDR3 region has 20 residues. Trimming removed 0 bases at V and 5 bases at J, with 29 bases between. Germline V gene data show CDR1 as TSESDYY and CDR2 as QEAYKQQN.

In the case of this clone: The protein given by TCRdb reflects a much larger clone and differs at residue 20 from this DNA's translation, likely from a read error; the protein shown is the DNA's translation. This sample also contains other DNA sequences that code for the same CDR3. This chain joins TRDV3 and TRDJ1; D uncertain. The V gene's germline CDR1 is TVYSNPD and CDR2 GDNSRS (reference sequence). There are 23 residues in the CDR3. For the CDR3, the DNA is TGTGCCAGACGAGAACTGCAGCCTTACCCCATCCCCCTCAAAGCCCCGTACACCGATAGACTCATCTTT. Translated, it gives CARRELQPYPIPLKAPYTDRLIF.